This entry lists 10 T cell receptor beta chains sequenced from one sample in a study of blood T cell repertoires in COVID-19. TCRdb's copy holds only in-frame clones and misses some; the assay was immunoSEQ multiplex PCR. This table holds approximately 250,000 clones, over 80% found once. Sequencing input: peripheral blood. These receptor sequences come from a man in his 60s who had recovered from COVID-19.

CDR3 in DNA: TGTGCCATCAGTGAGGGGACTAGCGCGGAGACCCAGTACTTC. It is translated as CAISEGTSAETQYF. V is TRBV10-3 and J is TRBJ2-5; 10 nucleotides align to TRBD2. With 2 bases clipped from V and 5 bases from J, the junction kept 2 bases outside the gene matches. The germline CDR1 and CDR2 sequences are ENHRY and SYGVKD. CDR3 size: 14 residues.

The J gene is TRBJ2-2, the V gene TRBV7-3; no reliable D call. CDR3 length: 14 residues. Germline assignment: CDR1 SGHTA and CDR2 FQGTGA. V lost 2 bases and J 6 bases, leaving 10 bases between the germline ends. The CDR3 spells CASSLDIYSGELFF. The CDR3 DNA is TGTGCCAGCAGCTTAGACATATATTCCGGGGAGCTGTTTTTT.

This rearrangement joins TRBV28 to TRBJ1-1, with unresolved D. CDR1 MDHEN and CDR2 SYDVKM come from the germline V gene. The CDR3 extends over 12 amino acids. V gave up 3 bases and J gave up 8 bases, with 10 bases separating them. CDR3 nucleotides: TGTGCCAGCAGTTTCGCCCGGCGGGAAGCTTTCTTT. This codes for CASSFARREAFF.

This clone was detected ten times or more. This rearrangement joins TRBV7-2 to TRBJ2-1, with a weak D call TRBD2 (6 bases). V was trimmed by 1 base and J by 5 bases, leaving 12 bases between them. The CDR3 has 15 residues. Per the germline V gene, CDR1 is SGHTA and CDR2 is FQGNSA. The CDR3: CASSLGPSADNEQFF. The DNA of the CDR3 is TGTGCCAGCAGCTTAGGTCCTAGCGCAGACAATGAGCAGTTCTTC. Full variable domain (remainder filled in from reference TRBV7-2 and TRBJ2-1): GAGVSQSPSNKVTEKGKDVELRCDPISGHTALYWYRQSLGQGLEFLIYFQGNSAPDKSGLPSDRFSAERTGGSVSTLTIQRTQQEDSAVYLCASSLGPSADNEQFFGPGTRLTVL.

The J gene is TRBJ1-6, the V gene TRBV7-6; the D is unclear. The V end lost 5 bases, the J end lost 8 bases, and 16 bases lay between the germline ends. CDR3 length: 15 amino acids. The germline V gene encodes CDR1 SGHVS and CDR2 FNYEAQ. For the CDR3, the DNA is TGTGCCAGCAGCCTAAACGGGAACCCGGATTCACCCCTCCACTTT. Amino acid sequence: CASSLNGNPDSPLHF.

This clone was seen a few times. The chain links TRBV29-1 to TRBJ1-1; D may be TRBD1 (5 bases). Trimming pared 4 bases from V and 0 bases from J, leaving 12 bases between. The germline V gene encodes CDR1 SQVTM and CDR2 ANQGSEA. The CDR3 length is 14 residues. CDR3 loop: CSVGQGLMNTEAFF. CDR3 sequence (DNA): TGCAGCGTTGGGCAGGGCCTGATGAACACTGAAGCTTTCTTT.

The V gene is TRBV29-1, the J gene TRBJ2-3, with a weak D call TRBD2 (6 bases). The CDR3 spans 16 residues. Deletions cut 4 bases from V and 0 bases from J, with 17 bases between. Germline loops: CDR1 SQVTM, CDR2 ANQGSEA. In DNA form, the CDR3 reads TGCAGCGTTGCCCGATTACCCGGGAGTAGCACAGATACGCAGTATTTT. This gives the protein CSVARLPGSSTDTQYF.

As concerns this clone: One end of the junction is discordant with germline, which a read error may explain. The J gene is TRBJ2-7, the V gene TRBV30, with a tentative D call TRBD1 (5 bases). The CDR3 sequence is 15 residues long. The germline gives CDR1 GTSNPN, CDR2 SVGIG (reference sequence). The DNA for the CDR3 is TGTGCCCGGAGCCGGGCAGGGCCCGACTCCTACGAGCAGTACTTC. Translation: CARSRAGPDSYEQYF.

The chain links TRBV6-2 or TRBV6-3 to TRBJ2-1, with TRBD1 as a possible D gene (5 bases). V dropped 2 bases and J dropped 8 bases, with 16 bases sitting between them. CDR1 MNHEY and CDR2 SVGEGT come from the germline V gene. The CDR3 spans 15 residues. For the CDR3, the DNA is TGTGCCAGCAGTTACGACAGCCGGAGAGTCGATGAGCAGTTCTTC. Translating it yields CASSYDSRRVDEQFF.

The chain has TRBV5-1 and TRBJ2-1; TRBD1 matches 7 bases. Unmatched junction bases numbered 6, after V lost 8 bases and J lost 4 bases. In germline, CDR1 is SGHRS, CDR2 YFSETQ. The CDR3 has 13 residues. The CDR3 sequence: CASKPGQYNEQFF. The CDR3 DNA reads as TGCGCCAGTAAACCGGGACAGTACAATGAGCAGTTCTTC.